This T cell receptor (beta chain) was recorded in a study of cytomegalovirus exposure and HLA in healthy donors. Study background: Around 78 million unique TCR sequences came from HLA-typed donors in an early release.

This clone was seen a handful of times. Healthy people donating bone marrow made up the donors. Per germline, CDR1 SNHLY and CDR2 FYNNEI. V shed 4 bases and J shed 4 bases, with 12 bases lying between them. This CDR3 spans 14 amino acids. The PCR had 60 Vbeta and 13 Jbeta primers. Some clones are missing from TCRdb's copy, which holds only in-frame ones; the method was immunoSEQ multiplex PCR. Of approximately 80,000 clones listed, 78% are singletons. The chain carries TRBV2 and TRBJ2-3; possibly TRBD1 for D (6 bases). Sequencing was performed on PBMCs. The TCR was taken from a male donor in good health and CMV-seropositive. In DNA form, the CDR3 reads TGTGCCAGCAGTGGCAGGGGAGTTGCAGATACGCAGTATTTT. It translates to CASSGRGVADTQYF.